The text below deals with one T cell receptor beta chain. Trimming pared 2 bases from V and 3 bases from J, leaving 10 bases between. Germline V gene data show CDR1 as SEHNR and CDR2 as FQNEAQ (reference sequence). The CDR3 consists of 14 residues. The data are from a study of blood T cell repertoires in COVID-19. Study summary: Material from acute and convalescent COVID-19 was sourced from the United States, Italy and Spain. PBMCs, B-cell-depleted T cells, or T cells provided the cDNA or gDNA that made up the material.

Authors' methods: Nucleated cell number was recorded as an estimate derived from reference gene primer amplification. Measured with immunoSEQ multiplex PCR; TCRdb has only the in-frame clones, and not every one. V, J and clone size are those of that table, while D and trimming were read from the DNA. The table lists about 96,000 clones, around 84% of them singletons, with roughly 17% in the top ten. Material for sequencing was peripheral blood. The V gene is TRBV7-9, the J gene TRBJ1-2; the D gene is possibly TRBD1 (6 bases). This sequence was found in a woman aged 55-69 years with acute or convalescent COVID-19. In DNA, the CDR3 is TGTGCCAGCAGCTTAACCAGGGGCGACTATGGCTACACCTTC. Protein product: CASSLTRGDYGYTF.